This T cell receptor (beta chain) was sequenced in a study of cytomegalovirus exposure and HLA in healthy donors. General study findings and limits: Beyond CMV serostatus, there was no information to go on about immune exposure.

With respect to this clone: The antigen is unknown.

This CDR3 region has 14 residues. Germline V CDR1 and CDR2: LNHDA, SQIVND (reference sequence). J lost 5 bases, V lost 3 bases, and 6 bases had no gene match. The primer mix had 60 Vbeta and 13 Jbeta primers. Data came from immunoSEQ multiplex PCR; TCRdb stores just in-frame clones and leaves some out. Among over 95,000 clones, about three quarters were seen once, and the ten largest hold 9.5% to 15%. This chain joins TRBV19 and TRBJ1-2; 7 bases are shared with TRBD1. The TCR sequence derives from a woman between 35 and 50 years old in good health and CMV-seropositive. Sequenced input: PBMCs. Written as DNA, the CDR3 is TGTGCCAGTAGTATTTCCGCAGGGGGATATGGCTACACCTTC. Amino acid sequence: CASSISAGGYGYTF.